The 28 T cell receptor beta chains below were found in one sample sequenced in a study of blood T cell repertoires in COVID-19. Measured with immunoSEQ multiplex PCR; TCRdb has only the in-frame clones, and not every one. The repertoire has 100,000 to 120,000 clones, 70% to 90% of them found once; the top ten carry over 3%. The sequenced material came from peripheral blood. Receptor source: a woman in her 50s with acute or convalescent COVID-19.

This chain uses TRBV14 with TRBJ2-1; D might be TRBD1 (6 bases). Germline CDR1 reads SGHDN; CDR2 reads FVKESK. V was trimmed by 3 bases and J by 4 bases, leaving 13 bases between them. The CDR3 loop spans 15 amino acids. Written as DNA, the CDR3 is TGTGCCAGCAGCCAGGATGACAGGTTTTACAATGAGCAGTTCTTC. The encoded protein is CASSQDDRFYNEQFF.

The chain links TRBV29-1 to TRBJ2-4, with D possibly TRBD2 on 5 matching bases. CDR1 is SQVTM and CDR2 is ANQGSEA in the germline V gene. Trimming stripped 5 bases from V and 8 bases from J, with 19 bases between. CDR3 length equals 14 residues. Here the CDR3 reads CSVLVDPRGYIQYF. In nucleotides, the CDR3 is TGCAGCGTTCTGGTAGACCCACGGGGATACATTCAGTACTTC. Full variable domain (rest looked up from reference TRBV29-1 and TRBJ2-4): SAVISQKPSRDICQRGTSLTIQCQVDSQVTMMFWYRQQPGQSLTLIATANQGSEATYESGFVIDKFPISRPNLTFSTLTVSNMSPEDSSIYLCSVLVDPRGYIQYFGAGTRLSVL.

The table lists this clone with a few counts. This chain uses TRBV24-1 with TRBJ2-1, with 14 nucleotides matching TRBD2. CDR1 and CDR2 (germline): KGHDR, SFDVKD. Unmatched junction bases numbered 8, after V lost 4 bases and J lost 4 bases. The CDR3 extends over 18 amino acids. As DNA, the CDR3 is TGTGCCACCAGTGACCGGGGACTAGCGGGAGTCGGGTACAATGAGCAGTTCTTC. Protein: CATSDRGLAGVGYNEQFF.

The CDR3 DNA reads TGTGCCAGCAGCCGCGCAAGAAGTCCTTACAATGAGCAGTTCTTC. Amino acid sequence: CASSRARSPYNEQFF. The V gene is TRBV7-7, the J gene TRBJ2-1, with D unresolved. The ends were cut back, 5 bases at V and 4 bases at J, with 15 bases in the middle. The germline CDR1 and CDR2 sequences are SSHAT and FNYEAQ (reference sequence). The CDR3 length is 15 residues. Drawing the rest from reference TRBV7-7 and TRBJ2-1, the complete variable domain is GAGVSQSPRYKVTKRGQDVTLRCDPISSHATLYWYQQALGQGPEFLTYFNYEAQPDKSGLPSDRFSAERPEGSISTLTIQRTEQRDSAMYRCASSRARSPYNEQFFGPGTRLTVL.

This clone was counted once. Germline is not matched at one junction end, which may reflect a read error. The rearrangement uses TRBV9 and TRBJ2-3; the match to TRBD1 covers 7 bases. Germline V gives CDR1 SGDLS, CDR2 YYNGEE. The CDR3 contains 13 residues. The CDR3 nucleotides are TGTGCCAGCAGCGTAGGACAAACCGGGCTACAGGGGTTT. Translation: CASSVGQTGLQGF.

This chain links TRBV9 with TRBJ1-2; no firm D call. Germline V gene lookup returns CDR1 SGDLS and CDR2 YYNGEE. CDR3 length: 13 residues. V was clipped by 2 bases and J by 1 base, with 6 bases between them. The CDR3 sequence is CASSVASNYGYTF. For the CDR3, the DNA is TGTGCCAGCAGCGTCGCTAGTAACTATGGCTACACCTTC.

The V gene is TRBV19, the J gene TRBJ2-1; 16 positions agree with TRBD2. CDR1 is LNHDA and CDR2 is SQIVND in the germline V gene (reference sequence). CDR3 size: 15 residues. Trimming took 5 bases from V and 10 from J; bases not matched to a gene: 5. DNA for the CDR3: TGTGCCAGTAGTCCCGGGACTAGCGGGAGGGGAGAGCAGTTCTTC. This translates into CASSPGTSGRGEQFF.

This chain's CDR3 is CASSIVSYTEAFF. The CDR3 bases are TGTGCCAGTAGTATAGTCAGTTACACTGAAGCTTTCTTT. The V gene is TRBV19, the J gene TRBJ1-1, with D hard to call. Germline V lookup: CDR1 LNHDA, CDR2 SQIVND (reference sequence). V was cut by 1 base and J by 3 bases, with 6 bases left in between. There are 13 residues in the CDR3.

The rearrangement uses TRBV2 and TRBJ1-6; D unclear. The V end lost 6 bases, the J end lost 0 bases, and 9 bases lay between the germline ends. This CDR3 contains 15 residues. Germline-derived CDR1 and CDR2 are SNHLY and FYNNEI. The CDR3 here is CASRAQSSYNSPLHF. The CDR3 region has the DNA TGTGCCAGCAGGGCACAGAGCTCCTATAATTCACCCCTCCACTTT.

The table lists this clone with a few counts. The chain links TRBV27 to TRBJ2-7; D possibly corresponds to TRBD1 (5 bases). The CDR3 totals 12 residues. The V and J ends lost 3 bases and 7 bases respectively, with 10 bases between them. The germline gives CDR1 MNHEY, CDR2 SMNVEV (reference sequence). The CDR3 coding sequence is TGTGCCAGCAGTTTGGGGCCAGGGGAGCAGTACTTC. It is translated as CASSLGPGEQYF.

The chain couples TRBV19 to TRBJ2-4; 8 bases map to TRBD1. Per the germline V gene, CDR1 is LNHDA and CDR2 is SQIVND (reference sequence). J gave up 8 bases and V 5 bases, and 11 bases lay outside the gene matches. The CDR3 runs to 15 residues. CDR3 sequence (DNA): TGTGCCAGTAGTCCTCGACAGGGGCCCGGGGACATTCAGTACTTC. This encodes CASSPRQGPGDIQYF.

This clone occurred once. The J gene is TRBJ2-1, the V gene TRBV27; 9 nucleotides line up with TRBD2. Germline CDR1 reads MNHEY; CDR2 reads SMNVEV (reference sequence). The CDR3 is made up of 14 amino acids. With V trimmed by 5 bases and J by 10 bases, 9 bases remained unmatched. DNA of the CDR3: TGTGCCAGCAGTATCGGGACTAGCCTCGGGGAGCAGTTCTTC. This sequence encodes CASSIGTSLGEQFF.

The CDR3 is CASSLSEETQYF. CDR3 DNA: TGTGCCAGCTCACTCTCTGAAGAGACCCAGTACTTC. The J gene is TRBJ2-5, the V gene TRBV18; D is ambiguous. Germline CDR1 is KGHSH and CDR2 is LQKENI. CDR3 length: 12 residues. With 4 bases removed from V and 3 bases from J, the gap between germline ends came to 6 bases.

The V call is TRBV12-3 or TRBV12-4, the J call TRBJ1-1; D may be TRBD1 (5 bases). The CDR3 is made up of 12 amino acids. V shed 4 bases and J shed 11 bases, with 14 bases lying between them. The CDR3 spells CASSSGWGRAFF. The CDR3 DNA reads as TGTGCCAGCAGTTCAGGGTGGGGGAGGGCTTTCTTT.

The sample holds one count of this clone. The V gene is TRBV5-1, the J gene TRBJ2-1; 8 nucleotides match TRBD2. J gave up 8 bases and V 0 bases, and 4 bases lay outside the gene matches. The CDR3 runs to 14 residues. Germline CDR1 is SGHRS and CDR2 is YFSETQ. This CDR3 is CASSLAGGVDEQFF. CDR3 coding DNA: TGCGCCAGCAGCTTGGCGGGGGGGGTCGATGAGCAGTTCTTC.

The chain has TRBV12-5 and TRBJ2-3, with a tentative D call TRBD1 (5 bases). V was pared by 0 bases and J by 4 bases, with 23 bases between. Germline V gives CDR1 LGHNT, CDR2 FRNRAP. The CDR3 totals 19 residues. In DNA, the CDR3 is TGTGCTAGTGGTTTGGTCCTGACGGGTCATCAGAAAGGGGCAGATACGCAGTATTTT. Translation: CASGLVLTGHQKGADTQYF.

This chain uses TRBV25-1 with TRBJ2-1; 11 nucleotides agree with TRBD2. Germline values: CDR1 MGHDK, CDR2 SYGVNS. The CDR3 is 18 amino acids. V gave up 3 bases and J gave up 4 bases; unmatched junction bases: 11. The CDR3: CASSDPTQTSGTYNEQFF. In DNA form, the CDR3 reads TGTGCCAGCAGTGATCCTACACAGACTAGCGGGACTTACAATGAGCAGTTCTTC.

V gene TRBV5-5 combines with J gene TRBJ2-7, with D possibly matching TRBD1 (5 bases). The germline CDR1 and CDR2 sequences are SGHKS and YYEKEE (reference sequence). V shed 0 bases and J shed 9 bases, with 13 bases lying between them. The CDR3 contains 13 residues. The DNA of the CDR3 is TGTGCCAGCAGCTTGGAGTTGGGGCCCCGGCAGTACTTC. Protein product: CASSLELGPRQYF.

This clone was detected once. This chain connects TRBV10-3 to TRBJ2-7, with D possibly being TRBD1 (6 bases). CDR1 is ENHRY and CDR2 is SYGVKD in the germline V gene. Trimming cost V 6 bases and J 3 bases, with 15 bases left between them. The CDR3 has 14 amino acids. The CDR3 is CAISEGQMVYEQYF. CDR3 nucleotide sequence: TGTGCCATCAGCGAAGGACAGATGGTCTACGAGCAGTACTTC.

V is TRBV11-2 and J is TRBJ1-1, with D unclear. The germline CDR1 and CDR2 sequences are SGHAT and FQNNGV. CDR3 size: 15 residues. V was cut by 0 bases and J by 5 bases, with 13 bases left in between. Here the CDR3 reads CASSLEFSGGTEAFF. The CDR3 DNA is TGTGCCAGCAGCTTAGAATTTAGCGGCGGGACTGAAGCTTTCTTT.

This clone was found a few times. This chain links TRBV10-3 with TRBJ1-3; 9 bases line up with TRBD1. This CDR3 has 15 residues. V lost 6 bases to trimming and J lost 0 bases; unmatched junction nucleotides: 3. Germline V gene sequence: CDR1 ENHRY, CDR2 SYGVKD. CDR3 protein: CAISGQGISGNTIYF. Written as DNA, the CDR3 is TGTGCCATCAGCGGACAGGGGATCTCTGGAAACACCATATATTTT.

The rearrangement uses TRBV7-9 and TRBJ1-2; possible D gene TRBD1, 5 bases. Deletions cut 6 bases from V and 4 bases from J, with 9 bases between. This CDR3 has 12 amino acids. Germline assignment: CDR1 SEHNR and CDR2 FQNEAQ (reference sequence). CDR3 loop: CASRGEAYGYTF. In DNA, the CDR3 is TGTGCCAGCAGGGGGGAGGCCTATGGCTACACCTTC.

In its sample, this clone was seen once. The CDR3 sequence is CASKREPSYEQFF. The CDR3 nucleotides are TGTGCCAGCAAGCGGGAGCCTAGCTATGAGCAGTTCTTC. The chain uses TRBV27 and TRBJ2-1, with 8 bases fitting TRBD2. Germline CDR1 MNHEY, CDR2 SMNVEV (reference sequence). Trimming cost V 7 bases and J 8 bases; bases outside gene matches: 7. The CDR3 is 13 amino acids.

This clone was counted once. The V and J genes are TRBV28 and TRBJ1-6; 8 nucleotides match TRBD1. This CDR3 is built from 14 residues. From germline, CDR1 is MDHEN and CDR2 SYDVKM. Trimming cost V 5 bases and J 9 bases; bases outside gene matches: 6. The CDR3 region is CASSEGTGASPLHF. The CDR3 DNA reads as TGTGCCAGCAGTGAGGGGACAGGAGCTTCACCCCTCCACTTT.

The rearrangement uses TRBV23-1 and TRBJ2-1, with 7 bases identical to TRBD2. TRBV23-1 belongs to the ORF category, with a function that is uncertain. The CDR3 has 18 amino acids. Losses at the gene ends were 2 bases for V and 2 bases for J; bases not matched to a gene: 12. DNA for the CDR3: TGCGCCAGCAGTCAAAGGAGGGACTACCAGGTCGCCTACAATGAGCAGTTCTTC. Translated, it gives CASSQRRDYQVAYNEQFF.

The gene calls are TRBV30 and TRBJ2-1; 7 nucleotides agree with TRBD2. The J segment lost 0 bases and the V segment lost 3 bases, leaving 2 bases of the junction unmatched. The germline V gene has CDR1 GTSNPN and CDR2 SVGIG (reference sequence). The CDR3 extends over 14 amino acids. CDR3 region: CAWRPSGSYNEQFF. DNA for the CDR3: TGTGCCTGGAGGCCTAGCGGCTCCTACAATGAGCAGTTCTTC. The complete variable domain, with remaining parts taken from reference TRBV30 and TRBJ2-1, reads SQTIHQWPATLVQPVGSPLSLECTVEGTSNPNLYWYRQAAGRGLQLLFYSVGIGQISSEVPQNLSASRPQDRQFILSSKKLLLSDSGFYLCAWRPSGSYNEQFFGPGTRLTVL.

V is TRBV7-2 and J is TRBJ2-1; D might be TRBD1 (6 bases). Per germline, CDR1 SGHTA and CDR2 FQGNSA. The CDR3 contains 16 residues. Trimming shortened V by 3 bases and J by 4 bases, and 16 bases separated the two germline ends. DNA of the CDR3: TGTGCCAGCAGCTTGGGACACATTGGGGCTTACAATGAGCAGTTCTTC. Protein: CASSLGHIGAYNEQFF.

The CDR3 protein is CASSLSGQGSTDTQYF. Here the CDR3 DNA reads TGTGCCAGCAGCTTGTCAGGACAGGGGAGCACAGATACGCAGTATTTT. The chain uses TRBV5-6 and TRBJ2-3; TRBD1 matches at 9 bases. With V trimmed by 1 base and J by 0 bases, 3 bases remained unmatched. The CDR3 is 16 residues long. Germline V gives CDR1 SGHDT, CDR2 YYEEEE. The variable domain in full, completed from reference TRBV5-6 and TRBJ2-3, reads DAGVTQSPTHLIKTRGQQVTLRCSPKSGHDTVSWYQQALGQGPQFIFQYYEEEERQRGNFPDRFSGHQFPNYSSELNVNALLLGDSALYLCASSLSGQGSTDTQYFGPGTRLTVL.